This TCR beta chain derives from a study of cytomegalovirus exposure and HLA in healthy donors (TCRdb year 2017). At the level of the whole study: In an earlier analysis of roughly 500 of the donors, approximately 300 Gb of sequence data and approximately 100 million unique TCR beta sequences from about 190 million T cells were reported. Using immunosequencing, the study profiled T cell repertoires from 500 to 800 subjects and related those repertoires to cytomegalovirus serostatus. In the later analysis, no new phenotypic data were used to find candidate immune exposures; instead, reliance was placed on TCR beta sequences and their occurrence across donors. Along with the roughly 670-subject first cohort, a separate validation cohort of approximately 110 different subjects was used. Among 398 genotyped donors of the cohort, an average of about 240,000 unique TCR beta nucleotide sequences were sequenced per donor, roughly a sixth of them non-productive. In a later analysis, previously published TCR beta repertoires from hundreds of donors were re-analyzed and high-resolution HLA genotyping was added so that TCR occurrence patterns could be studied. Of the 300 to 500 genotyped donors, roughly 76% were placed in the genetic ancestry cluster associated with self-reported Caucasian donors. Roughly 300 gigabases of sequencing data and approximately 92 million unique TCR sequences made up an early release that covered approximately 700 HLA-typed donors. Four to six DR-DQ haplotypes were handled as single units for association and clustering, since linkage in the cohort was strong. In an earlier analysis of over 550 of the donors, high-throughput TCR beta sequencing was used to judge whether each TCR beta V gene segment behaved as functional or pseudogenic. Donor age, sex, ethnicity and CMV serostatus were compiled alongside the repertoire data. Both class I and class II loci were covered by HLA typing, at four-digit resolution. To predict cytomegalovirus infection status, the study combined high-throughput TCR immunosequencing, statistical association of individual TCRs with disease status, and machine learning. Typing coverage varied by locus: roughly 620-640 donors for A, B, C, DRB1 and DQB1; around 560 for DQA1; over 600 for DPA1; roughly 450 for DPB1. Every discovery cohort repertoire had been produced on one sequencing platform. A later genetic analysis took genome-wide SNP genotypes for about three fifths of the roughly 670 donors and used that subset as a discovery cohort. The study aimed to test whether cataloging public T cell receptors could reveal signatures of past pathogen exposure. The paper's findings and limits, for the study overall: When HLA alleles, especially DR and DQ, strongly co-occurred, TCR associations were difficult to assign to individual alleles. In a later genetic analysis, a missense DCLRE1C variant was associated with V-gene and J-gene trimming of TCR beta chains, and the association was replicated in an independent cohort. Linkage disequilibrium might explain the correlated functional status among segregating V segments, but an unknown experimental factor could not be excluded. Because some donors lacked HLA typing at each locus, the association tests relied only on the typed subset. A later genetic analysis reported fewer N-insertions in productive TCRs among donors in an Asian-associated ancestry cluster than the roughly 720-donor mean. According to a later analysis, most CMV-associated TCR beta chains appeared to be HLA-restricted, and the HLA associations seemed to be driven largely by CMV exposure. An earlier analysis of around 600 of the donors showed that most TCR beta V segments appeared in productive rearrangements either about 87% or about 30% of the time, which broadly matched IMGT annotations. Around 16 rarely observed V segments, including chromosome 9 orphons, were excluded from the earlier analysis of about 610 of the donors because counts were too low. Roughly uniform sequencing depth across donors was assumed in presence/absence analyses, although this assumption may not hold. The classifier was reported to diagnose cytomegalovirus status with high specificity and sensitivity in both the original cohort and the validation cohort. In vitro tests confirmed that a few of the cytomegalovirus-associated TCR beta chains recognize cytomegalovirus antigens. The study listed approximately 150 TCR beta chains as associated with cytomegalovirus. The only immune exposure information available for the cohort was CMV serostatus. Because the 87-base-pair reads could not distinguish some IMGT-functional V segments, including TRBV6-2 and TRBV6-3, those segments were excluded. Specific HLA alleles were associated with 15,000 to 20,000 TCR beta sequences at a false discovery rate of 0.05 in a later analysis. A later analysis found that HLA-associated TCR beta chains were more clonally expanded and had lower generation probabilities than equally common non-associated chains. A cluster of highly shared sequence variants was judged likely to be a technical artifact of the sequencing pipeline. While some public TCRs were present in many individuals, most TCR sequences turned up only very rarely across donors. It was suggested by the authors that the approach could potentially be generalized to other disease states and immunological phenotypes. A further reported finding was that TCR beta sequences accurately predicted the HLA-A and HLA-B alleles for most subjects in the first cohort. Only TCR beta chains were sequenced in this cohort, and the absence of alpha or paired-chain data limited detectable features. According to a later analysis, parvovirus B19, influenza, CMV and Epstein-Barr virus appeared linked to several top co-occurrence clusters. In a later analysis, the rate of TCR association differed among HLA loci, with DRB1 alleles having the most associated TCRs and HLA-C alleles having the fewest.

The cohort consisted of hundreds of healthy bone marrow donors. At the time of sampling, every cohort member was nominally healthy, though immune exposures that went unrecorded were likely present. The donor tested CMV seronegative, placing the donor among the 350 to 400 seronegative members of the cohort. A peripheral blood sample was provided by each donor, and peripheral blood mononuclear cells were used for TCR beta sequencing. The Qiagen DNeasy Blood Extraction Kit was used to extract genomic DNA from the blood cell samples. Concerning this clone itself: Its antigen is still unknown. Nothing much larger sits one base from this clone, and base qualities are not available.

Including the terminal cysteine and phenylalanine, the CDR3 comprises 15 residues. CDR3 DNA is the only sequence kept; it has 45 bases, read in frame from the first base. Relative to germline, V is missing 0 bases and J is missing 5 bases, with 6 bases of the junction outside any gene match. In the germline V gene, CDR1 corresponds to MNHEY and CDR2 to SVGAGI. Library creation used the immunoSEQ multiplex PCR assay. A mixture of 60 forward primers for TCR Vbeta segments and 13 reverse primers for TCR Jbeta segments was used in the multiplex PCR. The CDR3 region of rearranged TCR beta genes was amplified from genomic DNA by a multiplex PCR assay. Amplified TCR beta libraries were sequenced as 87-base-pair reads on the Illumina HiSeq System. As for the original processing: A later analysis tallied tens of millions of unique TCR beta chains across the approximately 670 repertoires, and about 12 million of those chains were shared by two or more donors. A nearest-neighbor algorithm error-corrected the raw reads and collapsed the reads into unique sequences, merging closely related sequences to remove PCR and sequencing errors. Alignment of CDR3 sequences to IMGT reference sequences was used to assign V, D and J gene segments. For a sequence to be retained, a match of at least six nucleotides to both a V gene segment and a J gene segment was required. Rearrangements were classified as productive when the CDR3 lacked stop codons and remained in frame with V and J, and all other rearrangements were classified as non-productive. Following IMGT convention, CDR3 was defined as the stretch from the second conserved V-encoded cysteine up to the conserved J-encoded phenylalanine. The earlier analysis of about 590 of the donors excluded sequences that lacked an unambiguous match to a single V gene segment. In an earlier analysis of approximately 590 of the donors, V segments were called functional above 56.7% productive rearrangements and were called segregating when the between-donor standard deviation exceeded 5%. A statistical classification framework was built to diagnose cytomegalovirus status from the catalog of TCR beta chain sequences. In a later analysis, V and J genes were assigned by comparing TCR nucleotide sequences against IMGT/GENE-DB human TR gene sequences. Using the TCRdist pipeline, a later analysis assigned CDR3 sequences along with most-parsimonious VDJ recombination scenarios. A later analysis defined each TCR beta chain by its CDR3 amino acid sequence plus V-gene family, and excluded reads lacking a unique V-gene family. In a later analysis, fewer than 600 highly shared, low-generation-probability nucleotide sequences were removed to address suspected cross-contamination and a sequencing artifact. For each public chain, a later analysis derived a clonal expansion index from normalized ranks of inferred template counts within each repertoire. A later analysis computed generation probabilities with a VDJ recombination model fitted to out-of-frame rearrangements, and checked the results against IGoR. A later analysis scored TCR-TCR, TCR-HLA and TCR-CMV co-occurrence with hypergeometric tests, applying a repertoire-size bias correction to TCR pairs. In a later analysis, false discovery rates were estimated by permuting HLA or CMV assignments 20 times. In a later analysis, co-occurring TCRs were grouped using DBSCAN, with TCRdist sequence similarity added in when clustering inside HLA-allele-positive subsets. For co-occurrence clustering, repertoires with fewer than 30,000 or more than 120,000 public chains were excluded, along with five repertoires with anomalous nucleotide sharing. Imported from immuneACCESS, the table was reduced by TCRdb to in-frame sequences with V and J called. These copies leave out some clones; in studies compared against another copy, an unresolved V gene accounts for under half, and the cause of the remainder is not known. Clone size and the V and J calls come from that table; the DNA yielded D and trimming. This sample gives about 130,000 clones in total; 70% to 80% of them show up just once. Together, the top ten hold around 1.8% of the sample.

The sequence came from a woman aged 45 to 65 in good health and CMV-seronegative. Rearrangement joined TRBV6-5 to TRBJ1-2, and 7 bases in between align with TRBD1. Material: PBMCs. The DNA sequence is as follows: TGTGCCAGCAGTTACTCTGCAGGGGGGACGTATGGCTACACCTTC. Translated, this is CASSYSAGGTYGYTF.